What follows are 26 T cell receptor beta chains derived from one specimen sequenced in a study of T-cell memory formation after mild COVID-19. Each CDR3 protein gets one entry after TCRdb re-called the 5' RACE reads with MiXCR. In the table there are 300,000 to 400,000 distinct CDR3 sequences, under 30% of which are singletons. The material sequenced was PBMCs or a T cell subset sorted from them (not recorded which). The receptors shown here come from an adult woman who had mild COVID-19 (a few samples of this study predate the infection). Cell type and time point are not known.

V and J are TRBV7-9 and TRBJ2-7; 7 positions agree with TRBD1. Trimming removed 5 bases from V and 1 base from J; junction bases left unmatched: 5. Germline CDR1 and CDR2: SEHNR and FQNEAQ (reference sequence). CDR3 length: 14 amino acids. CDR3 coding DNA: TGTGCCAGCAGCGTTGGGACAGTTTCCTACGAGCAGTACTTC. It yields the protein CASSVGTVSYEQYF.

This clonotype has more than one count but fewer than ten. The junction departs from germline at one end; a sequencing error may be responsible. The chain has TRBV5-1 and TRBJ2-2; possibly TRBD2 for D (5 bases). Germline V gene lookup returns CDR1 SGHRS and CDR2 YFSETQ. The CDR3 extends over 17 amino acids. The CDR3 loop is CASSWGRALLNTGELLF. CDR3 coding DNA: TGCGCCAGCAGCTGGGGAAGGGCTCTCTTAAACACCGGGGAGCTGCTTTTT. Variable domain in full (rest from reference TRBV5-1 and TRBJ2-2): KAGVTQTPRYLIKTRGQQVTLSCSPISGHRSVSWYQQTPGQGLQFLFEYFSETQRNKGNFPGRFSGRQFSNSRSEMNVSTLELGDSALYLCASSWGRALLNTGELLFGEGSRLTVL.

The V gene is TRBV5-5, the J gene TRBJ2-1; D is possibly TRBD2 (6 bases). V was shortened by 3 bases and J by 0 bases, with 10 bases between the two germline ends. This CDR3 region has 15 residues. CDR1 is SGHKS and CDR2 is YYEKEE in the germline V gene (reference sequence). In DNA form, the CDR3 reads TGTGCCAGCAGCTGGGACTTCTCCTCCTACAATGAGCAGTTCTTC. Amino acids: CASSWDFSSYNEQFF.

The chain carries TRBV29-1 and TRBJ2-7; tentative D call: TRBD1 (5 bases). V was trimmed by 6 bases and J by 3 bases, leaving 15 bases between them. The CDR3 is made up of 13 amino acids. The germline V gene has CDR1 SQVTM and CDR2 ANQGSEA. For the CDR3, the DNA is TGCAGCGTAGCACGCCCAGGGTTCTACGAGCAGTACTTC. This encodes CSVARPGFYEQYF.

In this sample, this clonotype turned up a few times. The chain combines TRBV5-1 with TRBJ2-3; 10 bases match TRBD1. This CDR3 is built from 15 residues. Germline V gives CDR1 SGHRS, CDR2 YFSETQ. Germline trimming cut 3 bases from V and 4 bases from J; bases unmatched to any gene: 5. CDR3 amino acids: CASSWTGGVADTQYF. The CDR3 region has the DNA TGCGCCAGCAGCTGGACAGGGGGTGTTGCAGATACGCAGTATTTT.

V is TRBV19 and J is TRBJ1-2; maybe TRBD1 (6 bases). In germline, CDR1 is LNHDA, CDR2 SQIVND (reference sequence). This CDR3 is built from 11 residues. Trimming took off 8 bases at V and 5 bases at J, with 9 bases between the two ends. The CDR3 DNA sequence: TGTGCCAGTCGTAGGGGGTATGGCTACACCTTC. It codes for CASRRGYGYTF.

This clonotype showed up just a few times. This sequence joins TRBV4-2 and TRBJ2-7, with 9 bases that match TRBD1. Germline CDR1 LGHNA, CDR2 YNFKEQ. V dropped 4 bases and J dropped 2; count of bases not matched to a gene: 3. The CDR3 runs to 14 residues. CDR3 amino acids: CASSPRTGAYEQYF. DNA for the CDR3: TGTGCCAGCAGCCCTAGGACAGGGGCCTACGAGCAGTACTTC.

CDR3 residues: CASSPGTGGNSPLHF. The CDR3 nucleotides read TGTGCCAGTAGTCCCGGGACAGGGGGTAATTCACCCCTCCACTTT. The chain links TRBV19 to TRBJ1-6; 11 nucleotides align to TRBD1. This CDR3 spans 15 amino acids. V was clipped by 5 bases and J by 6 bases; unmatched bases: 3. CDR1 LNHDA and CDR2 SQIVND come from the germline V gene (reference sequence).

The V and J genes are TRBV20-1 and TRBJ1-6; 9 nucleotides match TRBD1. J lost 14 bases, V lost 3 bases, and 14 bases had no gene match. The CDR3 runs to 15 residues. Germline-derived CDR1 and CDR2 are DFQATT and SNEGSKA (reference sequence). CDR3 residues: CSAREPGQGSLSLHF. In DNA, the CDR3 is TGCAGTGCTAGGGAACCGGGACAGGGTTCGTTATCCCTCCACTTT.

This clonotype was seen more than once but under ten times. This chain links TRBV4-2 with TRBJ2-1, with D unclear. From germline, CDR1 is LGHNA and CDR2 YNFKEQ. CDR3 length equals 14 residues. V dropped 3 bases and J dropped 3 bases, with 9 bases sitting between them. This chain's CDR3 is CASSQRSFYNEQFF. CDR3 nucleotides: TGTGCCAGCAGCCAGCGATCGTTCTACAATGAGCAGTTCTTC.

This clonotype was seen a handful of times. This chain connects TRBV20-1 to TRBJ1-6; unclear D gene. Germline V gene sequence: CDR1 DFQATT, CDR2 SNEGSKA (reference sequence). Trimming removed 6 bases from V and 1 base from J, with 7 bases in between. The CDR3 sequence is 13 residues long. The CDR3 nucleotides read TGCAGTGCGAGGAGTTCCTATAATTCACCCCTCCACTTT. Translating gives CSARSSYNSPLHF.

This clonotype came up a few times. The V call is TRBV5-6, the J call TRBJ2-7; 8 positions agree with TRBD1. V dropped 5 bases and J dropped 6; count of bases not matched to a gene: 10. Germline values: CDR1 SGHDT, CDR2 YYEEEE. The CDR3 is made up of 14 amino acids. CDR3 in DNA: TGTGCCAGCAGGAGGCAGGGGGCTTTGGTCGAGCAGTACTTC. This encodes CASRRQGALVEQYF.

V gene TRBV4-3 combines with J gene TRBJ2-7; TRBD2 matches at 7 bases. Germline CDR1 LGHNA, CDR2 YSLEER. There are 19 residues in the CDR3. J was trimmed by 0 bases and V by 0 bases; bases with no gene match: 14. The CDR3 region is CASSQDLTRVPGGSYEQYF. Here the CDR3 DNA reads TGCGCCAGCAGCCAAGATCTAACGCGGGTCCCGGGGGGCTCCTACGAGCAGTACTTC.

The chain combines TRBV12-3 or TRBV12-4 with TRBJ2-1; 8 bases align to TRBD2. CDR3 length: 13 amino acids. J lost 9 bases, V lost 5 bases, and 6 bases had no gene match. Here the CDR3 reads CASSQAGVSEQFF. The CDR3, as DNA: TGTGCCAGCAGTCAAGCGGGAGTCAGTGAGCAGTTCTTC.

V is TRBV7-8 and J is TRBJ2-1; TRBD2 aligns across 7 bases. CDR1 is SGHVS, CDR2 FQNEAQ, per germline. Unmatched junction bases numbered 13, after V lost 5 bases and J lost 15 bases. The CDR3 has 13 amino acids. The CDR3 reads CASSREVAGALFF. DNA for the CDR3: TGTGCCAGCAGCAGAGAAGTGGCGGGAGCTTTGTTCTTC.

The V and J genes are TRBV29-1 and TRBJ2-1; 9 positions match TRBD2. CDR1 is SQVTM and CDR2 is ANQGSEA in the germline V gene. Unmatched junction bases numbered 8, after V lost 2 bases and J lost 6 bases. The CDR3 totals 15 residues. This chain's CDR3 is CSVELAGRVGNEQFF. As DNA, the CDR3 is TGCAGCGTTGAACTAGCGGGAAGAGTGGGCAATGAGCAGTTCTTC.

The chain combines TRBV30 with TRBJ2-7; 9 bases map to TRBD1. V was pared by 7 bases and J by 1 base, with 5 bases of the junction left unmatched. The CDR3 is 13 residues long. Germline V gene sequence: CDR1 GTSNPN, CDR2 SVGIG (reference sequence). CDR3 region: CASGTGLSYEQYF. In DNA form, the CDR3 reads TGTGCCTCCGGGACAGGGCTTTCCTACGAGCAGTACTTC.

The chain employs TRBV5-6 and TRBJ1-1, with D possibly matching TRBD1 (5 bases). The germline V and J ends were trimmed by 4 bases and 4 bases, with 17 bases remaining between them. The V gene's germline CDR1 is SGHDT and CDR2 YYEEEE. The CDR3 consists of 15 residues. The chain's CDR3 is CASSLYGGRVTEAFF. CDR3 DNA: TGTGCCAGCAGCCTCTATGGTGGCAGGGTCACTGAAGCTTTCTTT.

The CDR3 region is CASSPRDRGAYEQYF. The CDR3 coding sequence is TGTGCCAGCAGCCCTCGGGACAGGGGGGCCTACGAGCAGTACTTC. The chain recombines TRBV7-9 with TRBJ2-7; 11 positions match TRBD1. Unmatched junction bases numbered 5, after V lost 5 bases and J lost 2 bases. The CDR3 contains 15 residues. Germline V gives CDR1 SEHNR, CDR2 FQNEAQ (reference sequence).

This clonotype was observed at least ten times. This chain connects TRBV7-2 to TRBJ2-1; D uncertain. Looked up from germline, CDR1 is SGHTA and CDR2 is FQGNSA. This CDR3 has 18 residues. The germline V and J ends were trimmed by 4 bases and 4 bases, with 23 bases remaining between them. CDR3 amino acids: CASSSGLGIGPRYNEQFF. The CDR3 DNA follows: TGTGCCAGCAGCTCTGGCTTGGGGATCGGGCCTAGGTACAATGAGCAGTTCTTC.

The chain recombines TRBV6-1 with TRBJ2-7; D may be TRBD1 (8 bases). The germline V gene encodes CDR1 MNHNS and CDR2 SASEGT. The CDR3 spans 18 residues. Deletions cut 5 bases from V and 2 bases from J, with 25 bases between. CDR3 protein: CASSPRQGRVAAAYEQYF. The CDR3 DNA reads TGTGCCAGCAGTCCGAGACAGGGGAGGGTAGCGGCTGCCTACGAGCAGTACTTC.

This clonotype was observed a handful of times. CDR3 loop: CASSPGLAGTTDTQYF. The CDR3, as DNA: TGTGCCAGCAGCCCGGGACTAGCGGGAACCACAGATACGCAGTATTTT. The chain uses TRBV4-2 and TRBJ2-3, with 13 bases matching TRBD2. Germline CDR1 and CDR2: LGHNA and YNFKEQ. The CDR3 is 16 amino acids. The ends lost 4 bases at V and 2 bases at J; junction bases unmatched: 3.

This clonotype was observed once. The V gene is TRBV5-1, the J gene TRBJ1-1; D might be TRBD1 (5 bases). The V end was cut by 7 bases, the J end by 1 base, with 20 bases between. The CDR3 is 16 amino acids. Per germline, CDR1 SGHRS and CDR2 YFSETQ. Here the CDR3 reads CASSFMPLQGNTEAFF. DNA of the CDR3: TGCGCCAGCTCATTTATGCCCCTTCAGGGGAACACTGAAGCTTTCTTT.

The rearrangement uses TRBV5-6 and TRBJ2-3, with a weak D call TRBD2 (7 bases). CDR3 length equals 14 residues. Germline-derived CDR1 and CDR2 are SGHDT and YYEEEE. Trimming stripped 4 bases from V and 7 bases from J, with 16 bases between. The CDR3 here is CASSPYAGGHTQYF. The CDR3 DNA sequence: TGTGCCAGCAGCCCGTACGCCGGGGGGCATACGCAGTATTTT.

This clonotype was detected only a few times. V usage is TRBV12-3 or TRBV12-4 and J usage is TRBJ2-3; D remains ambiguous. Trimming stripped 4 bases from V and 6 bases from J, with 11 bases between. This CDR3 has 13 amino acids. CDR3: CASSSSVGDTQYF. The CDR3 DNA is TGTGCCAGCAGTTCCTCCGTTGGGGATACGCAGTATTTT.

The CDR3 DNA follows: TGTGCCATCAGTGATGGCAGGGGAGACACTGAAGCTTTCTTT. This sequence encodes CAISDGRGDTEAFF. V is TRBV10-3 and J is TRBJ1-1, with D maybe TRBD1 (6 bases). V was pared by 3 bases and J by 3 bases, with 11 bases between. The CDR3 sequence is 14 residues long. Germline V lookup: CDR1 ENHRY, CDR2 SYGVKD.